What follows are 32 T cell receptor beta chains derived from one specimen sequenced in a study of identifying expanded T cells in peripheral blood. Sequenced by immunoSEQ multiplex PCR; TCRdb stores in-frame clones only, minus some. The sample shows about 58,000 clones, under 85% of them seen only once. Material: blood. Source of these receptors: a person aged 18 to 69 in good health.

V usage is TRBV6-5 and J usage is TRBJ2-3; 8 bases agree with TRBD1. Germline trimming cut 5 bases from V and 3 bases from J; bases unmatched to any gene: 7. Germline CDR1 reads MNHEY; CDR2 reads SVGAGI. CDR3 length equals 15 residues. The CDR3 DNA follows: TGTGCCAGCAGTCGCGACAGGGGCGGTACAGATACGCAGTATTTT. Translation gives CASSRDRGGTDTQYF.

Here the CDR3 reads CASSPGTDYYTF. CDR3 DNA: TGCGCCAGCAGCCCAGGGACGGACTACTACACCTTC. This rearrangement joins TRBV5-1 to TRBJ1-2; possible D gene TRBD1, 5 bases. The CDR3 runs 12 residues. CDR1 is SGHRS and CDR2 is YFSETQ in the germline V gene. V lost 4 bases and J lost 10, with 14 bases in between. The whole variable domain, filled in from reference TRBV5-1 and TRBJ1-2, reads KAGVTQTPRYLIKTRGQQVTLSCSPISGHRSVSWYQQTPGQGLQFLFEYFSETQRNKGNFPGRFSGRQFSNSRSEMNVSTLELGDSALYLCASSPGTDYYTFGSGTRLTVV.

This chain uses TRBV11-2 with TRBJ1-2; D remains unclear. The CDR3 totals 12 residues. CDR1 is SGHAT, CDR2 FQNNGV, per germline. Between the trimmed V and J ends, which lost 5 bases and 7 bases, there was a span of 11 bases. In DNA, the CDR3 is TGTGCCAGCAGCCAACTTCCCTCTGGCTACACCTTC. This codes for CASSQLPSGYTF. Complete variable domain (other parts from reference TRBV11-2 and TRBJ1-2): EAGVAQSPRYKIIEKRQSVAFWCNPISGHATLYWYQQILGQGPKLLIQFQNNGVVDDSQLPKDRFSAERLKGVDSTLKIQPAKLEDSAVYLCASSQLPSGYTFGSGTRLTVV.

The rearrangement joins TRBV6-5 to TRBJ1-2, with 7 bases identical to TRBD1. V lost 5 bases, J lost 12 bases, and 18 bases stayed unmatched. The CDR3 length is 15 residues. Germline values: CDR1 MNHEY, CDR2 SVGAGI. This CDR3 is CASSPDRQGSIRDTF. The DNA for the CDR3 is TGTGCCAGCAGTCCCGACCGACAGGGCTCCATTAGGGACACCTTC.

This chain connects TRBV11-3 to TRBJ2-1; D remains unclear. Germline V gene lookup returns CDR1 SGHNT and CDR2 YENEEA. This CDR3 has 14 residues. Trimming removed 2 bases at V and 5 bases at J, with 10 bases between. The CDR3 sequence: CASSLYKGNNEQFF. As DNA, the CDR3 is TGTGCCAGCAGCTTATATAAGGGAAACAATGAGCAGTTCTTC.

The chain joins TRBV5-1 to TRBJ2-2; a possible D gene is TRBD1 (6 bases). Germline CDR1 and CDR2: SGHRS and YFSETQ. Trimming removed 5 bases at V and 4 bases at J, with 12 bases between. The CDR3 is 14 amino acids. The CDR3 coding sequence is TGCGCCAGCAGTCCGGGACAAGTCACCGGGGAGCTGTTTTTT. Protein: CASSPGQVTGELFF.

The chain uses TRBV18 and TRBJ2-2; 8 positions match TRBD2. The CDR3 extends over 19 amino acids. The ends lost 1 base at V and 2 bases at J; junction bases unmatched: 12. Germline lookup yields CDR1 KGHSH and CDR2 LQKENI. CDR3 amino acids: CASSPLPSGSGANTGELFF. CDR3 nucleotide sequence: TGTGCCAGCTCACCACTCCCCAGCGGGAGTGGTGCAAACACCGGGGAGCTGTTTTTT.

V gene TRBV19 combines with J gene TRBJ2-1; 11 positions agree with TRBD2. Germline V gene sequence: CDR1 LNHDA, CDR2 SQIVND (reference sequence). This CDR3 is 18 amino acids long. V lost 7 bases to trimming and J lost 6 bases; unmatched junction nucleotides: 17. The DNA of the CDR3 is TGTGCCAGTAACGGTGGGACTCTCGGGACTAGCGGTATCAATGAGCAGTTCTTC. Translating it yields CASNGGTLGTSGINEQFF.

The J gene is TRBJ2-2, the V gene TRBV6-6; D not certain. CDR1 and CDR2 (germline): MNHNY, SVGAGI (reference sequence). This CDR3 region has 14 residues. Trimming stripped 5 bases from V and 7 bases from J, with 14 bases between. This chain's CDR3 is CASSVLGGGGELFF. The CDR3 nucleotides are TGTGCCAGCAGTGTCCTCGGCGGCGGCGGGGAGCTGTTTTTT.

The V call is TRBV5-6, the J call TRBJ1-5, with D hard to call. This CDR3 contains 15 residues. Trimming shortened V by 0 bases and J by 0 bases, and 7 bases separated the two germline ends. Germline V gene sequence: CDR1 SGHDT, CDR2 YYEEEE. In DNA, the CDR3 is TGTGCCAGCAGCTTGGATGGCAGTAGCAATCAGCCCCAGCATTTT. It specifies CASSLDGSSNQPQHF.

This chain uses TRBV6-5 with TRBJ2-7, with no clear D. The CDR3 has 12 amino acids. Trimming took off 0 bases at V and 6 bases at J, with 6 bases between the two ends. Germline V gene lookup returns CDR1 MNHEY and CDR2 SVGAGI. This CDR3 is CASSYSGPEQYV. The CDR3 nucleotides are TGTGCCAGCAGTTACTCAGGTCCCGAGCAGTACGTC.

This clone has more than one count but fewer than ten. This rearrangement joins TRBV21-1 to TRBJ2-7; no check of the table's D call, TRBD2, against the DNA was made. TRBV21-1 represents a pseudogene. There are 17 residues in the CDR3. The DNA for the CDR3 is TGTGCCAGCAGCAAAGTCGGGACTAGCGGGAGAGATATCGAGCAGTACTTC. As protein: CASSKVGTSGRDIEQYF.

This chain uses TRBV7-3 with TRBJ2-1, with D possibly matching TRBD2 (5 bases). The ends were cut back, 4 bases at V and 5 bases at J, with 12 bases in the middle. The CDR3 is 14 residues long. Germline V lookup: CDR1 SGHTA, CDR2 FQGTGA. The CDR3 loop is CASSYPGENNEQFF. CDR3 nucleotide sequence: TGTGCCAGCAGCTATCCCGGGGAAAACAATGAGCAGTTCTTC.

J is TRBJ1-2 and V is TRBV19; D is possibly TRBD1 (6 bases). The germline V gene encodes CDR1 LNHDA and CDR2 SQIVND (reference sequence). V was cut by 6 bases and J by 6 bases, with 14 bases left in between. The CDR3 extends over 13 amino acids. DNA for the CDR3: TGTGCCAGTAGCCGTACCGGACAGAATGGCTACACCTTC. This encodes CASSRTGQNGYTF.

This chain connects TRBV21-1 to TRBJ2-1. TRBV21-1 is tagged as a pseudogene. The CDR3 consists of 17 residues. The CDR3 here is CASSKEGGPQGYNEQFF. The CDR3, as DNA: TGTGCCAGCAGCAAAGAGGGGGGCCCGCAGGGCTACAATGAGCAGTTCTTC.

The chain is built from TRBV5-1 and TRBJ1-6, with TRBD1 as a possible D gene (6 bases). V lost 0 bases and J 8 bases, leaving 15 bases between the germline ends. The CDR3 spans 16 residues. Germline V lookup: CDR1 SGHRS, CDR2 YFSETQ. CDR3 in DNA: TGCGCCAGCAGCTTGGGGCCACGGACAGCAGATTCACCCCTCCACTTT. It is translated as CASSLGPRTADSPLHF.

This sequence joins TRBV6-1 and TRBJ2-7; 7 bases line up with TRBD1. CDR1 and CDR2 (germline): MNHNS, SASEGT. With V trimmed by 4 bases and J by 6 bases, 6 bases remained unmatched. CDR3 length: 13 residues. As DNA, the CDR3 is TGTGCCAGCAGTGTAGGAACAGGGGTCGAGCAGTACGTC. Translated, it gives CASSVGTGVEQYV.

The chain has TRBV29-1 and TRBJ1-2; 7 bases map to TRBD1. The CDR3 sequence is 15 residues long. Trimming cost V 6 bases and J 0 bases; bases outside gene matches: 10. Per the germline V gene, CDR1 is SQVTM and CDR2 is ANQGSEA. The CDR3 region is CSVRERDSSNYGYTF. CDR3 DNA sequence: TGCAGCGTACGCGAACGGGACAGCTCTAACTATGGCTACACCTTC.

This clone was seen more than once but under ten times. The V and J genes are TRBV6-1 and TRBJ2-7; 7 bases fit TRBD2. This CDR3 region has 14 residues. The ends lost 6 bases at V and 0 bases at J; junction bases unmatched: 5. Germline CDR1 MNHNS, CDR2 SASEGT. CDR3 DNA sequence: TGTGCCAGCAGAACGGGGGGAAGCTCCTACGAGCAGTACTTC. It translates to CASRTGGSSYEQYF.

This clone showed up just a few times. The chain links TRBV7-6 to TRBJ1-1, with 9 bases identical to TRBD1. Germline V gene sequence: CDR1 SGHVS, CDR2 FNYEAQ. J gave up 1 base and V 3 bases, and 3 bases lay outside the gene matches. This CDR3 has 15 residues. Here the CDR3 reads CASSFSGQGNTEAFF. CDR3 in DNA: TGTGCCAGCAGCTTTTCGGGACAGGGGAACACTGAAGCTTTCTTT.

V usage is TRBV7-2 and J usage is TRBJ2-7; no clear D. This CDR3 is 13 amino acids long. Germline assignment: CDR1 SGHTA and CDR2 FQGNSA. Deletions cut 4 bases from V and 7 bases from J, with 14 bases between. CDR3: CASSSTPGGEQYF. CDR3 nucleotide sequence: TGTGCCAGCAGCTCGACCCCGGGCGGAGAGCAGTACTTC.

This rearrangement joins TRBV30 to TRBJ1-1; D may be TRBD1 (6 bases). CDR3 length: 16 residues. CDR1 is GTSNPN and CDR2 is SVGIG in the germline V gene (reference sequence). Trimming cost V 3 bases and J 2 bases, with 19 bases left between them. In DNA form, the CDR3 reads TGTGCCTGGAGGAAAGGGGGTACAGTTGCTAACACTGAAGCTTTCTTT. Protein sequence: CAWRKGGTVANTEAFF.

This rearrangement joins TRBV6-6 to TRBJ2-7; D remains unclear. This CDR3 region has 14 residues. The germline V gene has CDR1 MNHNY and CDR2 SVGAGI (reference sequence). Trimming shortened V by 3 bases and J by 2 bases, and 11 bases separated the two germline ends. CDR3 sequence reads: CASSYGRAAYEQYF. CDR3 bases: TGTGCCAGCAGTTATGGCCGGGCAGCCTACGAGCAGTACTTC.

The V and J genes are TRBV30 and TRBJ1-1; 8 bases are a match to TRBD1. Germline V gene sequence: CDR1 GTSNPN, CDR2 SVGIG (reference sequence). This CDR3 has 14 amino acids. The ends lost 2 bases at V and 5 bases at J; junction bases unmatched: 7. The CDR3 loop is CAWSTTGGGTEAFF. The CDR3 DNA follows: TGTGCCTGGAGTACAACAGGGGGAGGGACTGAAGCTTTCTTT.

V gene TRBV7-7 combines with J gene TRBJ2-5; TRBD1 matches 7 bases. Germline-derived CDR1 and CDR2 are SSHAT and FNYEAQ (reference sequence). V gave up 5 bases and J gave up 5 bases; unmatched junction bases: 11. The CDR3 length is 15 residues. The CDR3 region is CASSPIQGERETQYF. The CDR3, as DNA: TGTGCCAGCAGCCCGATCCAGGGGGAGAGGGAGACCCAGTACTTC.

CDR3 loop: CASSLGRTGMNTEAFF. In DNA, the CDR3 is TGCGCCAGCAGCTTGGGACGGACAGGGATGAACACTGAAGCTTTCTTT. The chain employs TRBV5-1 and TRBJ1-1; 8 bases are a match to TRBD1. Germline V gene sequence: CDR1 SGHRS, CDR2 YFSETQ. V dropped 0 bases and J dropped 0; count of bases not matched to a gene: 4. The CDR3 is made up of 16 amino acids.

The genes are TRBV11-3 and TRBJ2-7, with D perhaps TRBD2 (5 bases). Trimming took 9 bases from V and 7 from J, leaving 10 bases between them. The CDR3 has 10 residues. The V gene's germline CDR1 is SGHNT and CDR2 YENEEA. The CDR3 loop reads CARPGKEQYV. CDR3 in DNA: TGTGCCAGGCCGGGGAAGGAGCAGTACGTC.

The chain uses TRBV2 and TRBJ1-2, with D possibly matching TRBD1 (5 bases). Germline V CDR1 and CDR2: SNHLY, FYNNEI. Trimming removed 8 bases from V and 2 bases from J, with 12 bases in between. CDR3 length equals 13 residues. The CDR3 bases are TGTGCCAGCCGACAGACGGGGAACTATGGCTACACCTTC. It codes for CASRQTGNYGYTF.

The gene calls are TRBV18 and TRBJ2-2; D unclear. This CDR3 is 14 amino acids long. Trimming stripped 4 bases from V and 4 bases from J, with 10 bases between. CDR1 and CDR2 (germline): KGHSH, LQKENI. CDR3 residues: CASSRAQPTGELFF. The CDR3 region has the DNA TGTGCCAGCTCACGGGCACAGCCCACCGGGGAGCTGTTTTTT.

V gene TRBV30 combines with J gene TRBJ2-3, with 9 nucleotides matching TRBD2. V dropped 6 bases and J dropped 3; count of bases not matched to a gene: 10. This CDR3 is built from 15 residues. Per the germline V gene, CDR1 is GTSNPN and CDR2 is SVGIG (reference sequence). The CDR3 region is CACNPEAGGTDTQYF. The CDR3 bases are TGTGCCTGCAATCCCGAAGCGGGGGGAACAGATACGCAGTATTTT.

The V gene is TRBV7-9, the J gene TRBJ2-2, with a possible D match to TRBD1 (6 bases). V was cut by 4 bases and J by 2 bases, with 8 bases left in between. CDR1 and CDR2 from the germline V gene are SEHNR and FQNEAQ (reference sequence). The CDR3 spans 14 residues. In DNA form, the CDR3 reads TGTGCCAGCAGCTCACAGGGAAACACCGGGGAGCTGTTTTTT. The encoded protein is CASSSQGNTGELFF.

The chain combines TRBV27 with TRBJ2-7, with 7 bases that match TRBD2. Germline V lookup: CDR1 MNHEY, CDR2 SMNVEV (reference sequence). This CDR3 spans 14 amino acids. The ends lost 3 bases at V and 5 bases at J; junction bases unmatched: 7. The CDR3 nucleotides read TGTGCCAGCAGTTTGGGGAGGGTAGGGCACGAGCAGTACTTC. Amino acids: CASSLGRVGHEQYF.